This TCR beta chain derives from a study of T cell repertoires in cytomegalovirus infection. Study summary: CMV infection plus the matching HLA type was flagged by public TCR beta signatures. The study, taken as a whole, reports: Cumulative public TCR beta family frequency identified CMV carriers with the relevant HLA. There were HLA-C-restricted CMV-specific TCR beta clonotypes dominating the ex vivo response.

Germline CDR1 is SSHAT and CDR2 is FNYEAQ (reference sequence). The CDR3 is 15 residues long. A single record per CDR3 protein comes from TCRdb applying MiXCR to the reads. The sample has about 85,000 distinct CDR3 sequences, approximately 43% seen once; the top ten hold just over 90%. Only a few counts were recorded for this clonotype. No antigen is known for it. One end of the junction fails to match germline, which may point to a read error. The specimen comprised CD8+ T cells from cultured PBMCs, sampled from culture after CMV antigen stimulation. The TCR sequence derives from a human donor in good health (CMV status not recorded). Some clones in this sample may be carry-over from other donors' samples. The chain uses TRBV7-7 and TRBJ2-5; D assignment may be TRBD1 or TRBD2 (7 bases each). The chain's CDR3 is CASSLGPGGEETQYF. For the CDR3, the DNA is TGTGCTAGCAGCTTAGGGCCAGGGGGGGAAGAGACCCAGTACTTC.